This T cell receptor (beta chain) stems from a study of CD8 T cells in ankylosing spondylitis. Notes on the study in general: Several of the motif variants were reported before in synovial fluid and blood from reactive arthritis. Significant enrichment of disease-linked clones was reported in matched ankylosing spondylitis synovial fluid.

This clonotype showed up just a few times. Its antigen is as yet unknown. TCRdb reprocessed the 5' RACE reads via MiXCR and lists one record per CDR3 protein. The sample shows a few hundred thousand distinct CDR3 sequences, approximately 10% of them seen only once. This CDR3 is built from 12 residues. Germline lookup yields CDR1 DFQATT and CDR2 SNEGSKA (reference sequence). V lost 4 bases and J lost 5, with 11 bases in between. The sample consisted of blood, either unsorted or a sorted T cell fraction (not recorded which). The source of this sequence is a male donor with ankylosing spondylitis or in good health (not recorded which). V usage is TRBV20-1 and J usage is TRBJ1-1; no clear D gene. CDR3 DNA sequence: TGCAGTGCTACCCCAGGAGCAACTGAAGCTTTCTTT. It translates to CSATPGATEAFF.